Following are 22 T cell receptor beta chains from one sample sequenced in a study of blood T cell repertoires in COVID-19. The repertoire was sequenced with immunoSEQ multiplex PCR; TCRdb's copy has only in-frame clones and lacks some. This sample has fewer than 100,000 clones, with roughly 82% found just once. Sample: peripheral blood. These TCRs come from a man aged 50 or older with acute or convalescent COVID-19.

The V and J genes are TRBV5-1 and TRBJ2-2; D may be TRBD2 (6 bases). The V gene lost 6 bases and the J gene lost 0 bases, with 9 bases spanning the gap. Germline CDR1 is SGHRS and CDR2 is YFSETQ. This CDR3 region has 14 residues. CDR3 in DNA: TGCGCCAGCAAGACTAGTTCGAACACCGGGGAGCTGTTTTTT. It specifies CASKTSSNTGELFF.

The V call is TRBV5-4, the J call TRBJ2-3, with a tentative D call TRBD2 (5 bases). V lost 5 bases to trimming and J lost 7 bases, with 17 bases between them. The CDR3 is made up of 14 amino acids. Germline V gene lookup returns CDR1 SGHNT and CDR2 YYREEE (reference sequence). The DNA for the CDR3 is TGTGCCAGCAGGGCGTGGGAGTTAAAGAATACGCAGTATTTT. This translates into CASRAWELKNTQYF.

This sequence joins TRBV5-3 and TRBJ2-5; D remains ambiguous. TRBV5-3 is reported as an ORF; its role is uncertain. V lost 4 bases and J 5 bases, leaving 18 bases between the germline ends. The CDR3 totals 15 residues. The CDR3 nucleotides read TGTGCCAGAAGCCCACAACCGAACAGCCCCGAGACCCAGTACTTC. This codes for CARSPQPNSPETQYF.

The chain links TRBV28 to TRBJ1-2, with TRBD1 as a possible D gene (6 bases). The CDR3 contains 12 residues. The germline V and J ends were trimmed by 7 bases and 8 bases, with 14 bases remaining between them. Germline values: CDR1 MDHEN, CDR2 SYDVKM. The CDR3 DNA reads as TGTGCCAGCACCACAGGGAAGGGAGGCTACACCTTC. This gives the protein CASTTGKGGYTF.

CDR3 loop: CASSFRQLSTNEKLFF. CDR3 DNA sequence: TGCGCCAGCAGCTTCCGACAGCTTTCAACTAATGAAAAACTGTTTTTT. The V call is TRBV5-1, the J call TRBJ1-4; possible D gene TRBD1, 5 bases. The V end lost 2 bases, the J end lost 0 bases, and 11 bases lay between the germline ends. The CDR3 extends over 16 amino acids. Germline V gene sequence: CDR1 SGHRS, CDR2 YFSETQ. Full variable domain (missing parts from reference TRBV5-1 and TRBJ1-4): KAGVTQTPRYLIKTRGQQVTLSCSPISGHRSVSWYQQTPGQGLQFLFEYFSETQRNKGNFPGRFSGRQFSNSRSEMNVSTLELGDSALYLCASSFRQLSTNEKLFFGSGTQLSVL.

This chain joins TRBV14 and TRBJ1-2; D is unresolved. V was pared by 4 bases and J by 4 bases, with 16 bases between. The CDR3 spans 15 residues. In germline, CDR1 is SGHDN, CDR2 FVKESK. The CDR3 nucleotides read TGTGCCAGCAGCCTTTACAAGGGAGGAGGCTATGGCTACACCTTC. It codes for CASSLYKGGGYGYTF. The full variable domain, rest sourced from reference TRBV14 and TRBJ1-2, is EAGVTQFPSHSVIEKGQTVTLRCDPISGHDNLYWYRRVMGKEIKFLLHFVKESKQDESGMPNNRFLAERTGGTYSTLKVQPAELEDSGVYFCASSLYKGGGYGYTFGSGTRLTVV.

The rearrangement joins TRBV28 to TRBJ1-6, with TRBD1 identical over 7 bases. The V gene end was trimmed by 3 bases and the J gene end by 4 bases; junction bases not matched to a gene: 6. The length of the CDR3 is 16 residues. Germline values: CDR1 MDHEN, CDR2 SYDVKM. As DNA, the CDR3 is TGTGCCAGCAGTTTCCCACCACAGGGGTATAATTCACCCCTCCACTTT. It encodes CASSFPPQGYNSPLHF.

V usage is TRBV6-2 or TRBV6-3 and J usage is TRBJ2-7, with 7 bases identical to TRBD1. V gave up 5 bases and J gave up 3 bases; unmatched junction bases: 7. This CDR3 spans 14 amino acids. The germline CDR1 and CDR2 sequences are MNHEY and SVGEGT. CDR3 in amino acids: CASSLGTDNYEQYF. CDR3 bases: TGTGCCAGCAGTCTCGGGACAGACAACTACGAGCAGTACTTC.

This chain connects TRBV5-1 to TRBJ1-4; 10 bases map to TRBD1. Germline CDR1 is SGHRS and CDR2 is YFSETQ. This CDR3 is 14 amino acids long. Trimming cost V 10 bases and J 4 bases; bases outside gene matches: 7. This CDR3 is CASRTGGLNEKLFF. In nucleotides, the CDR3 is TGCGCCTCACGGACAGGGGGACTTAATGAAAAACTGTTTTTT.

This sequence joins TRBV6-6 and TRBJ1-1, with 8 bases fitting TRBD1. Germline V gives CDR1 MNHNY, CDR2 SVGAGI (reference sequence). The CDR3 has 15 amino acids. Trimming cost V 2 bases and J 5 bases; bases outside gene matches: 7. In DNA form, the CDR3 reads TGTGCCAGCAGTTACGCGCAGGGGGCTAAGACTGAAGCTTTCTTT. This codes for CASSYAQGAKTEAFF.

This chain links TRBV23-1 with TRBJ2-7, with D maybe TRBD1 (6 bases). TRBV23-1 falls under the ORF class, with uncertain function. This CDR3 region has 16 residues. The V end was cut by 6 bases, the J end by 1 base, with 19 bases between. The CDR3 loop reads CASRPTGRGGSYEQYF. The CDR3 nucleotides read TGCGCCAGCAGGCCTACCGGCAGGGGCGGTTCCTACGAGCAGTACTTC.

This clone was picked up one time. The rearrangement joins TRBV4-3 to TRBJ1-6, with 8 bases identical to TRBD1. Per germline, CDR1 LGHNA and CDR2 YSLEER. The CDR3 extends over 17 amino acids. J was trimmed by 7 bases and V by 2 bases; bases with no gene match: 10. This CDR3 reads CASSQRTGPLLNSPLHF. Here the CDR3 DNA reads TGCGCCAGCAGCCAACGGACAGGGCCACTCCTGAATTCACCCCTCCACTTT.

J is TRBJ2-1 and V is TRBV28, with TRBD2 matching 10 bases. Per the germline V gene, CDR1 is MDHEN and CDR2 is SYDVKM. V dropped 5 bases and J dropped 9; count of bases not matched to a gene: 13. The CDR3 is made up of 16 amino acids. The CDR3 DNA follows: TGTGCCAGCAGTCCCCGGGGGGCTAGCGGGAGTGTTGAGCAGTTCTTC. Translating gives CASSPRGASGSVEQFF.

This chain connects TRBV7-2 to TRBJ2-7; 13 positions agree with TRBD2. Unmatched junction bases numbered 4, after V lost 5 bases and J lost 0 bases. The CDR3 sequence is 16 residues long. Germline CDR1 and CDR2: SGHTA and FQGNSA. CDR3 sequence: CASSPTSGGTSYEQYF. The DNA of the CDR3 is TGTGCCAGCAGCCCGACTAGCGGGGGGACCTCCTACGAGCAGTACTTC. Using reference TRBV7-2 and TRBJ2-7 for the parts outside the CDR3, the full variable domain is GAGVSQSPSNKVTEKGKDVELRCDPISGHTALYWYRQSLGQGLEFLIYFQGNSAPDKSGLPSDRFSAERTGGSVSTLTIQRTQQEDSAVYLCASSPTSGGTSYEQYFGPGTRLTVT.

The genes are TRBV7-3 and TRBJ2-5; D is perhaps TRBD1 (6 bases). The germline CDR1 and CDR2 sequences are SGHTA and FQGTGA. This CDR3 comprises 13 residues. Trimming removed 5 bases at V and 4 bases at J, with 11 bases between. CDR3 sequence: CASSRSGAETQYF. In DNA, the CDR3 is TGTGCCAGCAGCCGATCAGGGGCAGAGACCCAGTACTTC.

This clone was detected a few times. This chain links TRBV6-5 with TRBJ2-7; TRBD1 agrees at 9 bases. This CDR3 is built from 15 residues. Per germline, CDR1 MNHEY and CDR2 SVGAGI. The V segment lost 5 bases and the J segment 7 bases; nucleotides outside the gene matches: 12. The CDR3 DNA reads TGTGCCAGCAGTCTCTCCGGGACAGGGCCCCTAGAGCAGTACTTC. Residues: CASSLSGTGPLEQYF.

CDR3 sequence reads: CASSAVGPYNEQFF. CDR3 sequence (DNA): TGTGCCAGCAGTGCAGTGGGCCCCTACAATGAGCAGTTCTTC. The chain recombines TRBV25-1 with TRBJ2-1; no clear D. This CDR3 is 14 amino acids long. V lost 4 bases to trimming and J lost 2 bases, with 9 bases between them. CDR1 and CDR2 from the germline V gene are MGHDK and SYGVNS. The full variable domain, rest sourced from reference TRBV25-1 and TRBJ2-1, is EADIYQTPRYLVIGTGKKITLECSQTMGHDKMYWYQQDPGMELHLIHYSYGVNSTEKGDLSSESTVSRIRTEHFPLTLESARPSHTSQYLCASSAVGPYNEQFFGPGTRLTVL.

Here the CDR3 reads CASSFSSSYEQYF. CDR3 nucleotides: TGTGCCAGCAGCTTTTCGTCCTCCTACGAGCAGTACTTC. This chain connects TRBV11-3 to TRBJ2-7; D is uncertain. CDR3 length: 13 residues. The V gene lost 3 bases and the J gene lost 0 bases, with 6 bases spanning the gap. Germline assignment: CDR1 SGHNT and CDR2 YENEEA.

The CDR3 region has the DNA TGTGCCAGCAGCTTAGATCTTGGGACTAGCAATGAGCAGTTCTTC. It specifies CASSLDLGTSNEQFF. This chain links TRBV11-3 with TRBJ2-1, with 8 bases that match TRBD2. The CDR3 has 15 residues. CDR1 is SGHNT and CDR2 is YENEEA in the germline V gene. J was trimmed by 6 bases and V by 0 bases; bases with no gene match: 4.

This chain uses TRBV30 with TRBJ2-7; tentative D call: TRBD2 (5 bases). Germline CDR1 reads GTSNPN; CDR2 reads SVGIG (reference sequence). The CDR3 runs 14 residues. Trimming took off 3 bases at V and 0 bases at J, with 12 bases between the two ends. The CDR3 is CAWSWTRSSYEQYF. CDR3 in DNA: TGTGCCTGGAGCTGGACTCGGAGCTCCTACGAGCAGTACTTC.

The CDR3 nucleotides are TGTGCCAGCAGCTCGGGACTAGCGGGAGGCACAGATACGCAGTATTTT. It yields the protein CASSSGLAGGTDTQYF. The chain couples TRBV11-3 to TRBJ2-3; the match to TRBD2 covers 14 bases. CDR1 is SGHNT and CDR2 is YENEEA in the germline V gene. Trimming cost V 4 bases and J 1 base; bases outside gene matches: 1. The CDR3 covers 16 residues.

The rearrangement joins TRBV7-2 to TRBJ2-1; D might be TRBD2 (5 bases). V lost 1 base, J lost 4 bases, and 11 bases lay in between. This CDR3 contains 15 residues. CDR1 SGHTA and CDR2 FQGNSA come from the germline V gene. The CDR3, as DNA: TGTGCCAGCAGCTTAGGGGCGGAGGCTTACAATGAGCAGTTCTTC. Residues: CASSLGAEAYNEQFF.